The rows below give T cell receptor beta chains drawn from one sample of a study of human T cells and chemical hapten exposure. TCRdb called the RACE reads again in MiXCR, with one record for every CDR3 protein. The table lists 280,000 or so distinct CDR3 sequences, roughly 8% of them singletons. Material: whole blood, obtained in connection with sensitization to the hapten diphenylcyclopropenone (DPC). The receptors come from a man younger than 35 with alopecia areata. Some clones in this sample may be carry-over from other donors' samples. CDR3s leave out the opening cysteine and the closing phenylalanine or tryptophan.

TRBJ1-4,TRBV12-3/TRBV12-4,12,ASSLRQAAEKLF
TRBJ1-4,TRBV7-8,13,ASSPRRRNYEKLF
TRBJ2-1,TRBV9,11,ASSGNSYNEQF
TRBJ1-5,TRBV28,12,ASILTVGNQPQH
TRBJ2-1,TRBV7-6,13,ASSLRRGDYNEQF
TRBJ2-1,TRBV24-1,15,ATSAGAGGNTYNEQF
TRBJ1-2,TRBV12-3/TRBV12-4,13,ASSLRQRINYGYT
TRBJ1-2,TRBV14,13,ASSQDLVESYGYT
TRBJ2-5,TRBV10-3,10,AISDVQETQY
TRBJ2-5,TRBV11-2,11,ASCGAGRKTQY
TRBJ2-2,TRBV7-2,13,ASFLGTGRTGELF
TRBJ2-7,TRBV29-1,11,SVGGSSSYEQY
TRBJ1-6,TRBV10-3,14,AISEGGATASSPLH
TRBJ2-6,TRBV7-2,17,ASSFATGRRGSGANVLT
TRBJ1-4,TRBV4-3,13,ASSQDGLINEKLF
TRBJ2-1,TRBV28,13,ASTTRVRSYNEQF
TRBJ1-1,TRBV4-3,12,ASSLDLRTGEAF
TRBJ2-6,TRBV20-1,12,SARGLTGANVLT
TRBJ1-2,TRBV21-1,11,ASRGGQNYGYT
TRBJ2-3,TRBV4-1,15,ASSQASGGAGTDTQY
TRBJ1-1,TRBV6-6,9,ASSSYGYAF